This T cell receptor beta chain was sequenced during a study of T cells in Graves' hyperthyroidism and ophthalmopathy. Of note for this clonotype: The junction differs from germline at one of its ends, possibly a read error.

In germline, CDR1 is SGHRS, CDR2 YFSETQ. This CDR3 has 16 residues. Template material for amplifying TCR beta CDR3 regions consisted of RNA transcripts. Carried out on the TCR CDR3, a first-round RT-PCR used the HTBI primer set. Each CDR3 protein gets one entry after TCRdb re-called the multiplex PCR reads with MiXCR. The sample has about 400,000 distinct CDR3 sequences; roughly an eighth are singletons. Patients having uncontrolled infection, another autoimmune disease, pregnancy or lactation were not included. Sequencing used blood. The sequence was obtained from a man aged 50 or older with Graves' ophthalmopathy. V and J are TRBV5-1 and TRBJ2-3; D is possibly TRBD1 or TRBD2 (5 bases each). CDR3 coding DNA: TGTGCCAGCAGCATACCCGGGACGGATCTACAAGATACGCAGTATTTT. Translated, it gives CASSIPGTDLQDTQYF.